A selection of T cell receptor beta chains follows, all from one sample in a study of cytomegalovirus exposure and HLA in healthy donors. Measured with immunoSEQ multiplex PCR; TCRdb has only the in-frame clones, and not every one. Here the sample spans almost 200,000 clones, 75% to 85% being singletons. What was sequenced was PBMCs. These receptor sequences come from a woman in her forties or fifties in good health and CMV-seronegative. The CDR3 runs from the conserved cysteine through the conserved F or W. A D gene is named only where the DNA matches it firmly. Rows may omit the clone size; those that give it use once, few, many or a size class.

d_gene	abundance	j_gene	v_gene	CDR3nt	CDR3aa
TRBD2	NA	TRBJ2-1	TRBV6-5	TGTGCCAGCAGCCCCGGGAGGCCCCGGTACAATGAGCAGTTCTTC	CASSPGRPRYNEQFF
NA	NA	TRBJ2-7	TRBV18	TGTGCCAGCTCACCCAATCTAGCACTCGCCTACGAGCAGTACTTC	CASSPNLALAYEQYF
NA	once	TRBJ1-5	TRBV5-8	TGTGCCAGCAGCTTGGCGCGGGACCATAGCAATCAGCCCCAGCATTTT	CASSLARDHSNQPQHF
TRBD2	few	TRBJ2-7	TRBV28	TGTGCCAGCAGTTCGGGACTAGACTACGAGCAGTACTTC	CASSSGLDYEQYF
TRBD1	NA	TRBJ1-3	TRBV5-1	TGCGCCAGCAGCTTGGACGGACAGGTATCCGGAAACACCATATATTTT	CASSLDGQVSGNTIYF
NA	NA	TRBJ1-1	TRBV5-1	TGCGCCAGCAGCTTGTCGGGGGTAAAAACTGAAGCTTTCTTT	CASSLSGVKTEAFF
NA	NA	TRBJ1-1	TRBV20-1	TGCAGTGCGGGGGCTCCCGGAGAAGCTTTCTTT	CSAGAPGEAFF
TRBD1	NA	TRBJ1-5	TRBV6-5	TGTGCCAGCAGATCAGGACAGGGTCAGCCCCAGCATTTT	CASRSGQGQPQHF
TRBD1	NA	TRBJ2-3	TRBV10-3	TGTGCCATCAGTGGACAGGGTAAAGATACGCAGTATTTT	CAISGQGKDTQYF
TRBD1	NA	TRBJ2-2	TRBV2	TGTGCCAGCACTCCCCGGACAGGGTTGGGTACCGGGGAGCTGTTTTTT	CASTPRTGLGTGELFF
NA	NA	TRBJ2-7	TRBV4-1	TGCGCCAGCAGCCAAGATGACGGGGGAGAGCAGTACTTC	CASSQDDGGEQYF
TRBD1	NA	TRBJ1-5	TRBV27	TGTGCCAGCAGTTCGGACAGGGTGTTCGGTCAGCCCCAGCATTTT	CASSSDRVFGQPQHF
TRBD2	NA	TRBJ2-1	TRBV28	TGTGCCAGCAGTTTGGGCGGGACTAGGGACAATGAGCAGTTCTTC	CASSLGGTRDNEQFF
TRBD2	NA	TRBJ2-7	TRBV6-1	TGTGCCAGCAGTGGCCCCGGGGGGGACTACGAGCAGTACTTC	CASSGPGGDYEQYF
NA	few	TRBJ2-3	TRBV6-4	TGTGCCAGCAGTGACGGACAAGGGGGCACAGATACGCAGTATTTT	CASSDGQGGTDTQYF
TRBD1	NA	TRBJ2-1	TRBV29-1	TGCAGCGTACAGGGGGACTACAATGAGCAGTTCTTC	CSVQGDYNEQFF
NA	once	TRBJ1-1	TRBV30	TGTGCCTGGAGTACGCCCTCGGTTGCTTTCTTT	CAWSTPSVAFF
TRBD2	NA	TRBJ2-7	TRBV7-9	TGTTCCAGCAGCCCCCCTAGCGGTGCCTACGAGCAGTACTTC	CSSSPPSGAYEQYF
TRBD1	NA	TRBJ1-1	TRBV27	TGTGCCAGCGGGGCGGGGGACAGGGGGCTCCACAACACTGAAGCTTTCTTT	CASGAGDRGLHNTEAFF
NA	NA	TRBJ1-3	TRBV14	TGTGCCAGCAGCCTCGTGGGAAACACCATATATTTT	CASSLVGNTIYF
NA	NA	TRBJ1-2	TRBV28	TGTGCCAGCAGTTCTCGTTCATTTCACGGGACACGATCCTATGGCTACACCTTC	CASSSRSFHGTRSYGYTF
NA	NA	TRBJ1-3	TRBV30	TGTGCCTGGAGTATCACAGGCGGGGTGAGGAACACCATATATTTT	CAWSITGGVRNTIYF
TRBD1	NA	TRBJ1-1	TRBV28	TGTGCCAGCAATCCACCCCCATACAGGGGTGGAGCTTTCTTT	CASNPPPYRGGAFF
NA	NA	TRBJ1-1	TRBV18	TGTGCCAGCTCACCCCTACAGGGTGGGAACACTGAAGCTTTCTTT	CASSPLQGGNTEAFF
NA	NA	TRBJ2-5	TRBV28	TGTGCCAGCAGTCAAGGGGGACAAGAGACCCAGTACTTC	CASSQGGQETQYF
NA	NA	TRBJ2-7	TRBV7-6	TGTGCCAGCAGCTTAGGGCTAGCGCCCGGAGAGTTGTACTTC	CASSLGLAPGELYF
NA	NA	TRBJ1-3	TRBV30	TGTGCCTGGAGTGCAGGGGCTGGAAACACCATATATTTT	CAWSAGAGNTIYF
TRBD1	NA	TRBJ2-3	TRBV28	TGTGCCAGCAAACCTAGACAGGGAACGGGTCGCCGGACAGATACGCAGTATTTT	CASKPRQGTGRRTDTQYF
TRBD1	few	TRBJ2-7	TRBV5-6	TGTGCCAGCAGTTTTAGGGGGACAGCCCTTTTCTACGAGCAGTACTTC	CASSFRGTALFYEQYF
TRBD1	once	TRBJ1-5	TRBV4-3	TGCGCCAGCAGCCAGGGGACAGGGGGCCGGCAGCCCCAGCATTTT	CASSQGTGGRQPQHF
NA	NA	TRBJ2-1	TRBV18	TGTGCCAGCTCTCTAAGAAACCAGGGGTACAATGAGCAGTTCTTC	CASSLRNQGYNEQFF
NA	once	TRBJ2-7	TRBV5-4	TGTGCCAGCAGCTTGCCCGCCAGGGATAAGCAGTACTTC	CASSLPARDKQYF
NA	NA	TRBJ2-3	TRBV5-1	TGCGCCAGCAGCGAAGGGGGAGGGCCAGATACGCAGTATTTT	CASSEGGGPDTQYF
NA	once	TRBJ2-2	TRBV28	TGTGCCAGCAGTTTCCCAGTAAACACCGGGGAGCTGTTTTTT	CASSFPVNTGELFF
NA	NA	TRBJ2-7	TRBV28	TGTGCCAGCTTTTCCAGGGTCCACGAGCAGTACTTC	CASFSRVHEQYF
TRBD2	NA	TRBJ2-7	TRBV10-3	TGTGCCATCAGAACGAGCGGGAGTGGTAAGGACGAGCAGTACTTC	CAIRTSGSGKDEQYF
NA	NA	TRBJ2-7	TRBV5-4	TGTGCCAGCAGCTTGATCGGTAACCACGAGCAGTACTTC	CASSLIGNHEQYF
TRBD2	NA	TRBJ2-5	TRBV7-2	TGTGCCAGCAGCTTAAGTCTAGCGGGAGGTTCAGAGACCCAGTACTTC	CASSLSLAGGSETQYF
NA	NA	TRBJ2-3	TRBV7-2	TGTGCCAGCAGCCTAGGTAGTTTGGGCACAGATACGCAGTATTTT	CASSLGSLGTDTQYF
TRBD1	NA	TRBJ2-7	TRBV15	TGTGCCACCAGCAGGGTCCGGGACAGGGCAAACTACGAGCAGTACTTC	CATSRVRDRANYEQYF